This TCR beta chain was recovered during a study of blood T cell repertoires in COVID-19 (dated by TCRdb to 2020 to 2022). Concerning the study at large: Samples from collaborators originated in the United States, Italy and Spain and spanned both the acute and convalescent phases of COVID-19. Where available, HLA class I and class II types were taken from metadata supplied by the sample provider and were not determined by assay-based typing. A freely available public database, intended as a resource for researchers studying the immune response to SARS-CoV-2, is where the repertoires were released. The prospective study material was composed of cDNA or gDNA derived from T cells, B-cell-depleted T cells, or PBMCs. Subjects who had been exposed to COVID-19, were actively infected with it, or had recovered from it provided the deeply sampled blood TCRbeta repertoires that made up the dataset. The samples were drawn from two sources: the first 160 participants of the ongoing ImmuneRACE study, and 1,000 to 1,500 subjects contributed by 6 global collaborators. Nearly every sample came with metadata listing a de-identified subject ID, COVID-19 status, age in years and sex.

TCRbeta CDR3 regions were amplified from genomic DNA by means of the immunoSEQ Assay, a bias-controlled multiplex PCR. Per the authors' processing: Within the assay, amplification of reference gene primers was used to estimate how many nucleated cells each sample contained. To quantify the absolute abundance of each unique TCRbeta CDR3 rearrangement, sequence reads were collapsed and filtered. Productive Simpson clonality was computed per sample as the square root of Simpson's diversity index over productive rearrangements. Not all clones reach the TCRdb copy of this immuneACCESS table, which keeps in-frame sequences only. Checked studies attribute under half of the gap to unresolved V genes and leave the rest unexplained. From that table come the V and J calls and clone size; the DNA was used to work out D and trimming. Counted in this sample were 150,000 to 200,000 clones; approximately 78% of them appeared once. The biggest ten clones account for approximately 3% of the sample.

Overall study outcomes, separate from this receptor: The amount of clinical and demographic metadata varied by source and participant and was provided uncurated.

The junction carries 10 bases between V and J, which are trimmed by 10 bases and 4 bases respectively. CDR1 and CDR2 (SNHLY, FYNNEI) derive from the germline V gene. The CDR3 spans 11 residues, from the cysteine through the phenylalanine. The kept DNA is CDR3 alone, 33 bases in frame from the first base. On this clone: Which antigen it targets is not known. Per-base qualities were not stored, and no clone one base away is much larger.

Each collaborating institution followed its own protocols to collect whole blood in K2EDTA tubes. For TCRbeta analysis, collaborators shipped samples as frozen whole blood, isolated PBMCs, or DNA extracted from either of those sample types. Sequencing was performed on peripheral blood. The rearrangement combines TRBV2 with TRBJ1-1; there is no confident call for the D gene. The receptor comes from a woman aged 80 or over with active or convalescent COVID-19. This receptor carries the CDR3 CATLLATEAFF. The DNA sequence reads TGTGCCACCCTCTTGGCCACTGAAGCTTTCTTT.